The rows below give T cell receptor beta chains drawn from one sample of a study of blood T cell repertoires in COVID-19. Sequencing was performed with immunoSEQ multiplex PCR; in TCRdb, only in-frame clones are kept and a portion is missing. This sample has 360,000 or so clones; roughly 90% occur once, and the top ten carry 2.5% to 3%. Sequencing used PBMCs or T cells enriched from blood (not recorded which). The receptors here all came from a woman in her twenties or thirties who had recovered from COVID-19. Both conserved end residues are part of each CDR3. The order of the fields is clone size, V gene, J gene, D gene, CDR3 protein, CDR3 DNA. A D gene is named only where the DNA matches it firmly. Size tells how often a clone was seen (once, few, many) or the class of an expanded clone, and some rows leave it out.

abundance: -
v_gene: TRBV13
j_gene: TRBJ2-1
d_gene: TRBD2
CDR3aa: CASSPDGEGGRRNEQFF
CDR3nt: TGTGCCAGCAGCCCGGACGGGGAGGGAGGGCGTAGGAATGAGCAGTTCTTC

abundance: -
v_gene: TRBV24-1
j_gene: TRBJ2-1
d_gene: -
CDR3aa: CATHRDFDYNEQFF
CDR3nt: TGTGCCACCCACAGGGATTTCGACTACAATGAGCAGTTCTTC

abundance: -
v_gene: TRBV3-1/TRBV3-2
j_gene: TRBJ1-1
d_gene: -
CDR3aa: CASSQEPLNRAAGAFF
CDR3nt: TGTGCCAGCAGCCAAGAACCCCTCAACAGAGCGGCTGGAGCTTTCTTT

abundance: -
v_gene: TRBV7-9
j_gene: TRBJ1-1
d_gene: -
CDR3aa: CASSLEATVATEAFF
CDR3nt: TGTGCCAGCAGCTTAGAGGCGACAGTGGCCACTGAAGCTTTCTTT

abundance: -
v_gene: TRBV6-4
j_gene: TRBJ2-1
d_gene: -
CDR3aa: CASTPRPDLAGEQFF
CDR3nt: TGTGCCAGCACTCCCCGACCCGACTTGGCGGGGGAGCAGTTCTTC

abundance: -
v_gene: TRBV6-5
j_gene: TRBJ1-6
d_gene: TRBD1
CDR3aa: CASTMTGTSPLHF
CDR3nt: TGTGCCAGCACCATGACAGGGACCTCACCCCTCCACTTT

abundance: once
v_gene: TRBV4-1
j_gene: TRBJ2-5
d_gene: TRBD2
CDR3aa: CASSYSPEAGGPEETQYF
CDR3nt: TGCGCCAGCAGCTATTCCCCGGAGGCGGGAGGGCCGGAAGAGACCCAGTACTTC

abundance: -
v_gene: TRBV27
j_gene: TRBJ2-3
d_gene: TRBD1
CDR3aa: CASTIQGAPGDTQYF
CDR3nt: TGTGCCAGCACTATTCAGGGGGCGCCTGGAGATACGCAGTATTTT

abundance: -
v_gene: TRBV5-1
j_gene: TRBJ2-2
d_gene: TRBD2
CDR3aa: CASSTSGETNTGELFF
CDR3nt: TGCGCCAGCAGCACCAGCGGGGAGACGAACACCGGGGAGCTGTTTTTT

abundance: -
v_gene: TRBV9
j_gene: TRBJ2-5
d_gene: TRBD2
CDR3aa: CASSVDDRTSGQETQYF
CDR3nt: TGTGCCAGCAGCGTAGATGATAGGACTAGCGGACAAGAGACCCAGTACTTC

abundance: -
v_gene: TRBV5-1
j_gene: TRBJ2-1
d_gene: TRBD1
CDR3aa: CASSPRAQGTDNEQFF
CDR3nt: TGCGCCAGCAGTCCCCGTGCACAGGGGACCGACAATGAGCAGTTCTTC